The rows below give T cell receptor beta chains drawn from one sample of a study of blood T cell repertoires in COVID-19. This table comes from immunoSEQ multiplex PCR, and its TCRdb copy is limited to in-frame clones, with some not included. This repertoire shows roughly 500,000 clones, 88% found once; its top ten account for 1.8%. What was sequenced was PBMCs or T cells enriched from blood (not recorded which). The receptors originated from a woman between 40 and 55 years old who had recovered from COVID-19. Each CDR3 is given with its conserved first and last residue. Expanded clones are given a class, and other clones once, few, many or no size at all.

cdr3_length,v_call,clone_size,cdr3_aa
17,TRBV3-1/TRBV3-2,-,CASSQDYGDHVSGELFF
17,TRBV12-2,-,CASRLADKRGGANEQFF
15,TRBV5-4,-,CASSIQQSGENRAFF
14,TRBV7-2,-,CASSLVRGGQPQHF
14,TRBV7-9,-,CASSLGQGMAEAFF
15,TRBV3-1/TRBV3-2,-,CASSPGGSLLTEAFF
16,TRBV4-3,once,CASSQDRRQGADTQYF
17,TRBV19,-,CASSPRQGSSSYNEQFF
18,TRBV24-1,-,CARDFFVGWGPPEETQYF
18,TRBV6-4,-,CASSDSSGRKVSNQPQHF
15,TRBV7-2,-,CASSLQGAGTGELFF
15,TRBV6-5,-,CASSYSGQGKTEAFF
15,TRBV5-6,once,CASSLTHRSTDTQYF
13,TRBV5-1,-,CASSSLRADTQYF
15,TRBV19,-,CASSPILSAAYEQYF
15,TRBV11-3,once,CASSSQTPSYNEQFF
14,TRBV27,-,CASSLTLAGGGKFF
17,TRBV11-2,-,CASRPDREGATNEKLFF
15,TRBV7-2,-,CASSLGTSIYNEQFF
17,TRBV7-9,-,CASSLAPGAGYGEKLFF
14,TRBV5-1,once,CASKGTSRTGELFF
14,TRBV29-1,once,CSARGQGHTGELFF
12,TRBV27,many,CASSTSVNEQFF
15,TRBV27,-,CASSLLGLFPYEQYF
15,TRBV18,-,CASSQLGGGNTEAFF
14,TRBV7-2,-,CASSTRGSTDTQYF
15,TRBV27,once,CASSSSGLQWDIQYF
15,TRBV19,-,CASSIGGRSHNEQFF
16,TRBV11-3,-,CASSPDGVGSYNEQFF